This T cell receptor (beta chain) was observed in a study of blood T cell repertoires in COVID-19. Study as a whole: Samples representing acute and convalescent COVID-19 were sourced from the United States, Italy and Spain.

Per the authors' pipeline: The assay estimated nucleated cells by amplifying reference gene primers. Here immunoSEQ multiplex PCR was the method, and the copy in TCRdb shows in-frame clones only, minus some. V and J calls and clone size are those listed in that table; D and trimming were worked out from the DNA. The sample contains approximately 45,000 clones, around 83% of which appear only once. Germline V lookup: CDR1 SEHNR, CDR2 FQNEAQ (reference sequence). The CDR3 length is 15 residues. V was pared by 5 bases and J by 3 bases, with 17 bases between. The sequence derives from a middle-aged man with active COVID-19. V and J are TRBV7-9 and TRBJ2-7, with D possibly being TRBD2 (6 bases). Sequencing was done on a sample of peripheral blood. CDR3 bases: TGTGCCAGCAGCGGATCGGGGGAATGGGTCTACGAGCAGTACTTC. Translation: CASSGSGEWVYEQYF.